A single sample is the source of the 28 T cell receptor beta chains below, sequenced in a study of cytomegalovirus exposure and HLA in healthy donors. The method was immunoSEQ multiplex PCR; TCRdb's version includes in-frame clones alone and lacks a portion of them. The sample comprises roughly 190,000 clones, about 82% of which are singletons, and more than 1.4% rests with the top ten. Sample: PBMCs. Source of these receptors: a woman aged 18-29 years in good health and CMV-seronegative.

This clone has a handful of counts. The genes are TRBV6-5 and TRBJ1-5; D gene unclear. The V end was cut by 8 bases, the J end by 4 bases, with 9 bases between. From germline, CDR1 is MNHEY and CDR2 SVGAGI. This CDR3 spans 12 amino acids. CDR3 protein: CASGTLNQPQHF. The CDR3 bases are TGTGCCAGCGGTACTCTTAATCAGCCCCAGCATTTT.

CDR3 sequence reads: CASSYSWDRTNEKLFF. The CDR3 DNA reads as TGTGCCAGCAGTTACTCGTGGGACAGGACGAATGAAAAACTGTTTTTT. The chain carries TRBV6-5 and TRBJ1-4, with 8 positions matching TRBD1. The CDR3 has 16 residues. J was trimmed by 5 bases and V by 0 bases; bases with no gene match: 5. The germline V gene encodes CDR1 MNHEY and CDR2 SVGAGI.

The gene calls are TRBV5-1 and TRBJ1-1, with TRBD1 matching over 8 bases. V lost 2 bases and J lost 0; bases outside the gene matches: 9. Germline loops: CDR1 SGHRS, CDR2 YFSETQ. The CDR3 extends over 17 amino acids. The CDR3 loop is CASSLYPGQELNTEAFF. In DNA form, the CDR3 reads TGCGCCAGCAGCTTATACCCGGGACAGGAGTTGAACACTGAAGCTTTCTTT.

This sequence joins TRBV5-1 and TRBJ1-5; D is unresolved. V was cut by 4 bases and J by 7 bases, with 9 bases left in between. CDR1 is SGHRS, CDR2 YFSETQ, per germline. The CDR3 loop spans 12 amino acids. CDR3 nucleotide sequence: TGCGCCAGCAGCCCGAGTGAACAGCCCCAGCATTTT. This translates into CASSPSEQPQHF.

V is TRBV5-1 and J is TRBJ1-4, with D possibly being TRBD1 (6 bases). CDR1 is SGHRS and CDR2 is YFSETQ in the germline V gene. The CDR3 has 15 residues. V was shortened by 2 bases and J by 3 bases, with 11 bases between the two germline ends. The CDR3 bases are TGCGCCAGCAGCTTACAGGGTACGGCTAATGAAAAACTGTTTTTT. Translation: CASSLQGTANEKLFF.

The chain recombines TRBV7-6 with TRBJ2-3, with 8 bases fitting TRBD1. V shed 5 bases, J shed 0 bases, and the junction held 7 bases outside the gene matches. CDR1 SGHVS and CDR2 FNYEAQ come from the germline V gene. CDR3 length: 16 residues. CDR3 in amino acids: CASSPRDRISTDTQYF. CDR3 DNA: TGTGCCAGCAGCCCCCGGGACAGGATTAGCACAGATACGCAGTATTTT.

The V and J genes are TRBV5-1 and TRBJ1-4, with no clear D. CDR3 length: 14 amino acids. Germline V gene data show CDR1 as SGHRS and CDR2 as YFSETQ. The V gene lost 0 bases and the J gene lost 7 bases, with 10 bases spanning the gap. The CDR3 coding sequence is TGCGCCAGCAGCTTGGGTGGCCCTGGTGAAAAACTGTTTTTT. Residues: CASSLGGPGEKLFF.

The chain is built from TRBV19 and TRBJ2-7; D perhaps matches TRBD1 (6 bases). Per the germline V gene, CDR1 is LNHDA and CDR2 is SQIVND (reference sequence). The V end lost 5 bases, the J end lost 1 base, and 18 bases lay between the germline ends. This CDR3 has 16 amino acids. The CDR3 DNA reads as TGTGCCAGTAGTGCTAACCCCGGGACACCGTCCTACGAGCAGTACTTC. Its translation: CASSANPGTPSYEQYF.

This rearrangement joins TRBV7-9 to TRBJ2-7, with 8 bases that match TRBD1. Germline CDR1 and CDR2: SEHNR and FQNEAQ (reference sequence). With 4 bases clipped from V and 1 base from J, the junction kept 9 bases outside the gene matches. There are 16 residues in the CDR3. The CDR3 DNA sequence: TGTGCCAGCAGCTCCCGGACAGGGATAGAGTCCTACGAGCAGTACTTC. Its translation is CASSSRTGIESYEQYF.

V gene TRBV12-5 combines with J gene TRBJ1-1; D perhaps matches TRBD1 (6 bases). This CDR3 region has 12 residues. Germline V gives CDR1 LGHNT, CDR2 FRNRAP. V lost 1 base and J lost 12, with 12 bases in between. CDR3 DNA sequence: TGTGCTAGTGGTTTGGCGAGACAGGCCACTTTCTTT. As protein: CASGLARQATFF. Full variable domain (rest looked up from reference TRBV12-5 and TRBJ1-1): DARVTQTPRHKVTEMGQEVTMRCQPILGHNTVFWYRQTMMQGLELLAYFRNRAPLDDSGMPKDRFSAEMPDATLATLKIQPSEPRDSAVYFCASGLARQATFFGQGTRLTVV.

The chain joins TRBV5-4 to TRBJ1-3; no clear D gene. Between the trimmed V and J ends, which lost 0 bases and 0 bases, there was a span of 10 bases. The CDR3 is 16 residues long. Germline CDR1 is SGHNT and CDR2 is YYREEE (reference sequence). CDR3 in DNA: TGTGCCAGCAGCTTGGGGCCAGGCTCCTCTGGAAACACCATATATTTT. Translated: CASSLGPGSSGNTIYF. Drawing the rest from reference TRBV5-4 and TRBJ1-3, the complete variable domain is ETGVTQSPTHLIKTRGQQVTLRCSSQSGHNTVSWYQQALGQGPQFIFQYYREEENGRGNFPPRFSGLQFPNYSSELNVNALELDDSALYLCASSLGPGSSGNTIYFGEGSWLTVV.

V gene TRBV6-5 combines with J gene TRBJ2-1; TRBD1 aligns across 8 bases. Trimming at V came to 5 bases and at J to 8 bases, leaving 11 bases not matched to a gene. The CDR3 has 15 residues. Germline assignment: CDR1 MNHEY and CDR2 SVGAGI. The CDR3 loop is CASSHRGTARYEQFF. The DNA of the CDR3 is TGTGCCAGCAGTCACAGGGGGACAGCGCGTTATGAGCAGTTCTTC.

The rearrangement links TRBV29-1 to TRBJ2-7; D possibly corresponds to TRBD1 (6 bases). CDR1 and CDR2 from the germline V gene are SQVTM and ANQGSEA. The CDR3 runs 13 residues. V gave up 5 bases and J gave up 3 bases, with 14 bases separating them. The CDR3 loop reads CSVFGGQRYEQYF. CDR3 DNA: TGCAGCGTTTTTGGGGGACAACGCTACGAGCAGTACTTC.

The rearrangement joins TRBV10-1 to TRBJ1-1; D gene ambiguous. V shed 0 bases and J shed 3 bases, with 5 bases lying between them. The CDR3 has 13 amino acids. Germline assignment: CDR1 WNHNN and CDR2 SYGVQD (reference sequence). CDR3 residues: CASSESPDTEAFF. DNA for the CDR3: TGCGCCAGCAGTGAGTCTCCGGACACTGAAGCTTTCTTT.

This rearrangement joins TRBV2 to TRBJ2-7; D might be TRBD1 (6 bases). Germline values: CDR1 SNHLY, CDR2 FYNNEI. Trimming removed 7 bases from V and 2 bases from J, with 12 bases in between. CDR3 size: 13 residues. The CDR3 region has the DNA TGTGCCAGCAAACAGGGCCTCACCTACGAGCAGTACTTC. The encoded protein is CASKQGLTYEQYF.

This CDR3 is CAIKGTDTDTQYF. Written as DNA, the CDR3 is TGTGCCATCAAAGGGACAGACACAGATACGCAGTATTTT. The chain combines TRBV10-3 with TRBJ2-3; TRBD1 aligns across 7 bases. CDR3 size: 13 residues. The germline V gene has CDR1 ENHRY and CDR2 SYGVKD. V dropped 7 bases and J dropped 2; count of bases not matched to a gene: 3.

This chain joins TRBV19 and TRBJ1-2, with a tentative D call TRBD1 (5 bases). Deletions cut 2 bases from V and 7 bases from J, with 11 bases between. Germline-derived CDR1 and CDR2 are LNHDA and SQIVND (reference sequence). This CDR3 region has 13 residues. In DNA, the CDR3 is TGTGCCAGTAGTATATCTCAGGGTTCTGGCTACACCTTC. Translated, it gives CASSISQGSGYTF. The full variable domain, completed using reference TRBV19 and TRBJ1-2, is DGGITQSPKYLFRKEGQNVTLSCEQNLNHDAMYWYRQDPGQGLRLIYYSQIVNDFQKGDIAEGYSVSREKKESFPLTVTSAQKNPTAFYLCASSISQGSGYTFGSGTRLTVV.

The chain combines TRBV13 with TRBJ2-1; 11 nucleotides match TRBD1. The trim removed 4 bases at V and 6 bases at J, leaving 8 bases unmatched. The CDR3 has 16 residues. Looked up from germline, CDR1 is PRHDT and CDR2 is FYEKMQ (reference sequence). CDR3 nucleotide sequence: TGTGCCAGCAGCTCAGACTGGGACAGGGGGTTCAATGAGCAGTTCTTC. Its translation: CASSSDWDRGFNEQFF.

The genes are TRBV9 and TRBJ2-5; 8 bases map to TRBD2. Per germline, CDR1 SGDLS and CDR2 YYNGEE. With V trimmed by 3 bases and J by 5 bases, 12 bases remained unmatched. The length of the CDR3 is 16 residues. The CDR3 reads CASSARPSGGGETQYF. CDR3 DNA: TGTGCCAGCAGCGCCCGCCCGAGCGGGGGAGGGGAGACCCAGTACTTC. Full variable domain (outside the CDR3, taken from reference TRBV9 and TRBJ2-5): DSGVTQTPKHLITATGQRVTLRCSPRSGDLSVYWYQQSLDQGLQFLIQYYNGEERAKGNILERFSAQQFPDLHSELNLSSLELGDSALYFCASSARPSGGGETQYFGPGTRLLVL.

This rearrangement joins TRBV21-1 to TRBJ1-2; the table's D call, TRBD1, has no DNA check behind it. TRBV21-1 represents a pseudogene. The CDR3 runs 16 residues. The CDR3 sequence is CASSKDVARSNYGYTF. As DNA, the CDR3 is TGTGCCAGCAGCAAAGATGTGGCCAGGTCAAACTATGGCTACACCTTC.

The V and J genes are TRBV27 and TRBJ2-7; the match to TRBD1 covers 11 bases. The CDR3 is made up of 15 amino acids. V trimming: 4 bases; J trimming: 7 bases; junction bases outside the gene matches: 9. From germline, CDR1 is MNHEY and CDR2 SMNVEV (reference sequence). The CDR3 loop reads CASSSGTGGKWEQYF. The DNA of the CDR3 is TGTGCCAGCAGTTCCGGGACAGGGGGGAAGTGGGAGCAGTACTTC.

This rearrangement joins TRBV5-1 to TRBJ2-1; D remains ambiguous. CDR1 is SGHRS and CDR2 is YFSETQ in the germline V gene. The V gene lost 2 bases and the J gene lost 1 base, with 7 bases spanning the gap. The CDR3 contains 14 residues. In DNA, the CDR3 is TGCGCCAGCAGCTTTACTACGTCCTACAATGAGCAGTTCTTC. As protein: CASSFTTSYNEQFF.

CDR3 in DNA: TGTGCCAGCAGCTCCGTTACAGGGCAAGGCTACACCTTC. Its protein is CASSSVTGQGYTF. The chain carries TRBV5-4 and TRBJ1-2; maybe TRBD1 (6 bases). The CDR3 has 13 residues. Germline CDR1 and CDR2: SGHNT and YYREEE (reference sequence). Trimming took off 3 bases at V and 8 bases at J, with 14 bases between the two ends.

This chain's CDR3 is CASSVRQEYNEQFF. CDR3 DNA sequence: TGTGCCAGCAGCGTAAGACAGGAGTACAATGAGCAGTTCTTC. The chain links TRBV11-2 to TRBJ2-1; tentatively, D is TRBD1 (6 bases). There are 14 residues in the CDR3. V shed 5 bases and J shed 4 bases, with 12 bases lying between them. Germline-derived CDR1 and CDR2 are SGHAT and FQNNGV.

This clone was found many times. This chain links TRBV4-1 with TRBJ2-3; 7 bases line up with TRBD2. The CDR3 length is 17 residues. Germline V gene data show CDR1 as MGHRA and CDR2 as YSYEKL. V lost 1 base, J lost 2 bases, and 9 bases stayed unmatched. The chain's CDR3 is CASSQGYGGGPTDTQYF. CDR3 in DNA: TGCGCCAGCAGCCAAGGGTACGGCGGGGGACCCACAGATACGCAGTATTTT.

The V gene is TRBV5-4, the J gene TRBJ1-6; D not resolved. The CDR3 length is 15 residues. CDR1 SGHNT and CDR2 YYREEE come from the germline V gene (reference sequence). V dropped 4 bases and J dropped 9 bases, with 17 bases sitting between them. CDR3 DNA: TGTGCCAGCAGCCATGAGAGAGGGTTCGGTTCACCCCTCCACTTT. This codes for CASSHERGFGSPLHF.

The chain links TRBV7-2 to TRBJ1-5; D gene uncertain. Trimming stripped 5 bases from V and 5 bases from J, with 7 bases between. This CDR3 region has 12 residues. Germline V lookup: CDR1 SGHTA, CDR2 FQGNSA. DNA of the CDR3: TGTGCCAGCAGCCTTCGCGATCAGCCCCAGCATTTT. The encoded protein is CASSLRDQPQHF.

The V call is TRBV6-5, the J call TRBJ2-7, with 10 positions matching TRBD1. The V gene's germline CDR1 is MNHEY and CDR2 SVGAGI. The CDR3 has 16 amino acids. The J segment lost 7 bases and the V segment lost 3 bases, leaving 12 bases of the junction unmatched. The CDR3 region is CASSYHRDRGLGEQYF. CDR3 in DNA: TGTGCCAGCAGTTATCACCGGGACAGGGGACTAGGGGAGCAGTACTTC.